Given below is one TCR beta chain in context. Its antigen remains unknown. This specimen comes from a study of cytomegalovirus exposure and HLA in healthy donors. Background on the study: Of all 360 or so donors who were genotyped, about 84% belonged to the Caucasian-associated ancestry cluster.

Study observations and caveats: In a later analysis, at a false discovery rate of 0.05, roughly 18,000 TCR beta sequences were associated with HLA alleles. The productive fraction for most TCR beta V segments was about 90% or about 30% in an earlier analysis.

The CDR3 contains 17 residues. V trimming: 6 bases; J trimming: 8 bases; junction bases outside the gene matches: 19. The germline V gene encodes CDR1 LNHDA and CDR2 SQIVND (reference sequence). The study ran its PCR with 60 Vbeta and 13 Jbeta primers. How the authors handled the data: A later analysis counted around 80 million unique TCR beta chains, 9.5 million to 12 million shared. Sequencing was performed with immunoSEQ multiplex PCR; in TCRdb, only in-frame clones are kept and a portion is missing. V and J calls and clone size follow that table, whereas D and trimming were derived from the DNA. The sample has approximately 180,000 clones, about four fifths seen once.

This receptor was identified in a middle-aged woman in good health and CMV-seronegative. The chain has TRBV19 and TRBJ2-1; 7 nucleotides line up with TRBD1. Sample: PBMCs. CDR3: CASSARQGRAGTDEQFF. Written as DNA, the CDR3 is TGTGCCAGTAGCGCAAGACAGGGACGGGCTGGTACTGATGAGCAGTTCTTC.